This TCR beta chain originates from a study of CD8+ T cells in alopecia areata. Points from the study as a whole: Sharing of TCRs across patients appeared less clear than in mice, possibly for HLA-related reasons.

This clone has just a few counts. Its antigen is undetermined. Treatment defined: oral pan-JAK inhibitor, 5-10 mg twice daily. The CDR3 sequence is 14 residues long. Germline CDR1 and CDR2: LGHNA and YSLEER. With V trimmed by 4 bases and J by 3 bases, 2 bases remained unmatched. Sequencing templates came from extracted RNA that was reverse transcribed into cDNA. Repertoires were generated with immunoSEQ multiplex PCR, while TCRdb's copy carries only in-frame clones and drops some. The data show some 180,000 clones, with roughly 50% seen just once and under 14% held by the top ten. The sequences come from CD8+ T cells sorted from blood, collected at week 24, from a patient treated with tofacitinib. This TCR was recovered from a human donor with alopecia areata. This sequence joins TRBV4-3 and TRBJ1-1, with 10 bases lining up with TRBD1. CDR3 nucleotide sequence: TGCGCCAGCAGCCCAGGGACAGGGGACACTGAAGCTTTCTTT. Its protein is CASSPGTGDTEAFF.